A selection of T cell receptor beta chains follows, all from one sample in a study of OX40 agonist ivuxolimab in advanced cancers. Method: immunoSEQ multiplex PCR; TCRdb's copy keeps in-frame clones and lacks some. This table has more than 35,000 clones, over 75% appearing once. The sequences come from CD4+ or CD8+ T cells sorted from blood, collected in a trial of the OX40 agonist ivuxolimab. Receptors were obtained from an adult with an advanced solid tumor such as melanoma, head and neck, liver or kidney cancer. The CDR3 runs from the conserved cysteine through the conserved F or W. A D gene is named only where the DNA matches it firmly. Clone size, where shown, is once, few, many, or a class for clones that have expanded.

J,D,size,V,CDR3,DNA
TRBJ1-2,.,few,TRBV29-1,CSGIYQAICTF,TGCAGCGGAATATATCAGGCTATCTGCACCTTC
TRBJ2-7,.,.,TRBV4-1,CASSQEDTRLEQYF,TGCGCCAGCAGCCAAGAAGACACTAGGCTCGAGCAGTACTTC
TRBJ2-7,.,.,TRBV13,CASSFRRAYEQYF,TGTGCCAGCAGCTTTAGACGGGCCTACGAGCAGTACTTC
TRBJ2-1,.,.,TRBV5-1,CASSLGQGKYNEQFF,TGCGCCAGCAGCTTGGGTCAGGGGAAATACAATGAGCAGTTCTTC
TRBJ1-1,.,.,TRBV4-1,CASSQDQGQNTEAFF,TGCGCCAGCAGCCAAGATCAAGGACAGAACACTGAAGCTTTCTTT
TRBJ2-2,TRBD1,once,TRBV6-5,CASSSGTGPLELFF,TGTGCCAGCAGTTCCGGGACAGGCCCCTTGGAGCTGTTTTTT
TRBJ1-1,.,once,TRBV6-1,CASRKTGNTEAFF,TGTGCCAGCAGAAAGACAGGGAACACTGAAGCTTTCTTT
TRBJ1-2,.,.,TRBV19,CASNYGQLGYTF,TGTGCCAGTAACTATGGGCAGCTTGGCTACACCTTC
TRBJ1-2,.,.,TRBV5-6,CASSLRGTGYTF,TGTGCCAGCAGCTTGAGAGGGACCGGCTACACCTTC
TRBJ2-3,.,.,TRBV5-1,CASSPEGDTQYF,TGCGCCAGCAGCCCGGAGGGAGATACGCAGTATTTT
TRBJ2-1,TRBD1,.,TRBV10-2,CASSDPGQGLDEQFF,TGCGCCAGCAGTGATCCGGGACAGGGGCTTGATGAGCAGTTCTTC
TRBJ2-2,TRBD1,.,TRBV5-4,CASSTGQGAGTGELFF,TGTGCCAGCAGCACTGGACAGGGGGCGGGCACCGGGGAGCTGTTTTTT
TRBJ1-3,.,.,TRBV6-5,CATARSRVGNTIYF,TGTGCCACTGCGAGGTCGAGGGTTGGAAACACCATATATTTT
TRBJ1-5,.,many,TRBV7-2,CASSLVSGFGNQPQHF,TGTGCCAGCAGCCTCGTGTCAGGGTTTGGCAATCAGCCCCAGCATTTT
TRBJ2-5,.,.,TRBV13,CASSLRWGIGPEGTQYF,TGTGCCAGCAGTTTAAGGTGGGGGATAGGCCCGGAAGGGACCCAGTACTTC
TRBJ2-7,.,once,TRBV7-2,CASSLGREYEQYF,TGTGCCAGCAGCTTAGGACGGGAATACGAGCAGTACTTC
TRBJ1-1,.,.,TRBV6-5,CASSLVGTAEAFF,TGTGCCAGCAGTTTGGTGGGGACGGCTGAAGCTTTCTTT
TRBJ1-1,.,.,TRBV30,CAWSVSREAFF,TGTGCCTGGAGTGTGAGCAGAGAAGCTTTCTTT
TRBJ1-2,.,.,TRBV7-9,CASSQGQNGYTF,TGTGCCAGCAGCCAAGGGCAGAATGGCTACACCTTC
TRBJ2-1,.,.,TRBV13,CASSLLGSEQFF,TGTGCCAGCAGCTTATTAGGGAGCGAGCAGTTCTTC
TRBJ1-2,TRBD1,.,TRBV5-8,CASSLAATGTGYTF,TGTGCCAGCAGCTTGGCCGCGACAGGGACTGGCTACACCTTC
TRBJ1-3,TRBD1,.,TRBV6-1,CASIKGTGNGNTIYF,TGTGCCAGCATAAAAGGGACAGGGAACGGAAACACCATATATTTT
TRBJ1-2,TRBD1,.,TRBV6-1,CASRLERQGAFGYTF,TGTGCCAGCAGGCTAGAGAGACAGGGGGCTTTTGGCTACACCTTC
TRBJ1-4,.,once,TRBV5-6,CASSPATNEKLFF,TGTGCCAGCAGTCCCGCGACTAATGAAAAACTGTTTTTT
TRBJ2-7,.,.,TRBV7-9,CASSHEQGSSYEQYF,TGTGCCAGCAGCCATGAACAGGGTAGCTCCTACGAGCAGTACTTC
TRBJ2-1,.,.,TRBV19,CASSIERARAGNEQFF,TGTGCCAGTAGTATAGAGAGAGCCAGGGCCGGGAATGAGCAGTTCTTC
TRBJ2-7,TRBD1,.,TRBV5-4,CASSLPGQGVGEQYF,TGTGCCAGCAGCTTGCCGGGACAGGGGGTAGGTGAGCAGTACTTC
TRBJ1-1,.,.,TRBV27,CASSLSIQRNTEAFF,TGTGCCAGCAGTTTATCAATACAGAGGAACACTGAAGCTTTCTTT
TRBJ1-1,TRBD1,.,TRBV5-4,CASSLKGQPTEAFF,TGTGCCAGCAGCTTGAAGGGACAGCCCACTGAAGCTTTCTTT
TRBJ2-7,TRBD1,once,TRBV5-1,CASRQGTVLGYEQYF,TGCGCCAGCCGGCAAGGGACAGTCTTAGGCTACGAGCAGTACTTC
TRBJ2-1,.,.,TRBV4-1,CASSQDRDTDNEQFF,TGCGCCAGCAGCCAAGATCGAGACACTGACAATGAGCAGTTCTTC
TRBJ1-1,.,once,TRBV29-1,CSVSQGNTEAFF,TGCAGCGTGAGTCAAGGGAACACTGAAGCTTTCTTT
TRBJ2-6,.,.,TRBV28,CASTTWLAPKTGANVLTF,TGTGCCAGCACCACGTGGTTAGCCCCGAAGACTGGGGCCAACGTCCTGACTTTC
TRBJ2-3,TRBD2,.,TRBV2,CASTRGITDTQYF,TGTGCCAGCACGCGGGGGATCACAGATACGCAGTATTTT
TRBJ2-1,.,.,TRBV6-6,CASSPSGRPGEQFF,TGTGCCAGCAGCCCCTCGGGCCGGCCGGGTGAGCAGTTCTTC
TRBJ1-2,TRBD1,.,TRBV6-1,CASTADRAGYTF,TGTGCCAGCACCGCGGACAGGGCTGGCTACACCTTC
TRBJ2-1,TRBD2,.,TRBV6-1,CASSGGLVGRDEQFF,TGTGCCAGCAGTGGGGGACTAGTTGGTCGGGATGAGCAGTTCTTC
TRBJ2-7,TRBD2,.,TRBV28,CASSFPSGGTNYEQYF,TGTGCCAGCAGTTTCCCTAGCGGGGGTACTAACTACGAGCAGTACTTC
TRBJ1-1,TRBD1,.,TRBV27,CASSFRVMRGTAEAFF,TGTGCCAGCAGTTTCCGCGTAATGAGGGGGACAGCTGAAGCTTTCTTT
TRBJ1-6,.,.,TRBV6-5,CASSYSRQGAVSLHF,TGTGCCAGCAGTTACTCGAGGCAGGGAGCGGTATCCCTCCACTTT
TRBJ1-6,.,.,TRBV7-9,CATDPRAWDSPLHF,TGTGCCACCGACCCAAGGGCATGGGATTCACCCCTCCACTTT
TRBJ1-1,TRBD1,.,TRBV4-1,CASSRIGTVVIMNTEAFF,TGCGCCAGCAGCCGAATCGGGACAGTAGTAATCATGAACACTGAAGCTTTCTTT
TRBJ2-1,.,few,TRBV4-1,CASSRVRENEQFF,TGCGCCAGCAGCCGAGTCCGGGAAAATGAGCAGTTCTTC
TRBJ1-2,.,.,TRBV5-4,CASSLEGYGYTF,TGTGCCAGCAGCTTGGAAGGCTATGGCTACACCTTC
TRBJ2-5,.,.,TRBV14,CASSRLQETQYF,TGTGCCAGCAGCCGGCTCCAAGAGACCCAGTACTTC
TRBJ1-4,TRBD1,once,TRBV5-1,CASSPGTANEKLFF,TGCGCCAGCAGCCCCGGGACAGCGAATGAAAAACTGTTTTTT
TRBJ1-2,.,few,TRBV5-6,CASRLGIGGRSYINGYTF,TGTGCCAGCAGGTTGGGAATTGGTGGACGGAGTTACATAAATGGCTACACCTTC
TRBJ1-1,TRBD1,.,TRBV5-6,CASSFYRGYSEAFF,TGTGCCAGCAGCTTTTACAGGGGATATTCTGAAGCTTTCTTT
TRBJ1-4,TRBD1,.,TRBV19,CASSSGTAIGNEKLFF,TGTGCCAGTAGTTCCGGGACAGCGATCGGTAATGAAAAACTGTTTTTT
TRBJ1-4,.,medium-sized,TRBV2,CASRAFGRLNEKLFF,TGTGCCAGCAGGGCCTTTGGACGGCTGAATGAAAAACTGTTTTTT
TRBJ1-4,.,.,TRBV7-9,CASIRGVKEKLFF,TGTGCCAGCATACGAGGTGTGAAAGAAAAACTGTTTTTT
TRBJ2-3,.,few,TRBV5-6,CASSLGGAVDTQYF,TGTGCCAGCAGCCTCGGAGGCGCCGTAGATACGCAGTATTTT
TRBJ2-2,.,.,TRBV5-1,CASSLEALSGELFF,TGCGCCAGCAGCTTGGAGGCGCTTTCCGGGGAGCTGTTTTTT